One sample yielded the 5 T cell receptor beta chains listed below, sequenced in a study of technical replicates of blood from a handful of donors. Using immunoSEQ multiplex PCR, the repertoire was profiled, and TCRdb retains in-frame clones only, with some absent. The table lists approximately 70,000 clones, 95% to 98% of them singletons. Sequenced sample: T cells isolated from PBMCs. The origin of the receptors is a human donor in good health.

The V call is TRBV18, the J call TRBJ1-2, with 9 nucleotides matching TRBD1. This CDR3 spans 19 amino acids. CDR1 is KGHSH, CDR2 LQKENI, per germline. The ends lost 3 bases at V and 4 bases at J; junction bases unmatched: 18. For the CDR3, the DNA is TGTGCCAGCTCACCGATACTCTTCCCGGGACAGGGTAACATCTATGGCTACACCTTC. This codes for CASSPILFPGQGNIYGYTF.

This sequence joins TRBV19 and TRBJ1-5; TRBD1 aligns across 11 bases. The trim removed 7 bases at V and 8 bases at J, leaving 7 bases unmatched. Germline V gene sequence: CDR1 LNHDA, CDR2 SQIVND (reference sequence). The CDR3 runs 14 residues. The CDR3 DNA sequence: TGTGCCAGTACCTCGGGACAGGGGGAAAAGCCCCAGCATTTT. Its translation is CASTSGQGEKPQHF.

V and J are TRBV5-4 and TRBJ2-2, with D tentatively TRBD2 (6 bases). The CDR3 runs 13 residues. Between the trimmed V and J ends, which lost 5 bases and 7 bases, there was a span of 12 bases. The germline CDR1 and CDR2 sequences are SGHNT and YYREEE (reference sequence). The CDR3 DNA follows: TGTGCCAGCAGGGGACTCGGGGACGGGGAGCTGTTTTTT. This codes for CASRGLGDGELFF.

The CDR3 sequence is CAWSWGPGSADTQYF. CDR3 sequence (DNA): TGTGCCTGGAGTTGGGGGCCGGGGAGCGCAGATACGCAGTATTTT. This rearrangement joins TRBV30 to TRBJ2-3, with D maybe TRBD1 (6 bases). Per the germline V gene, CDR1 is GTSNPN and CDR2 is SVGIG (reference sequence). This CDR3 contains 15 residues. The germline V and J ends were trimmed by 2 bases and 4 bases, with 16 bases remaining between them. The whole variable domain, remainder taken from reference TRBV30 and TRBJ2-3, is SQTIHQWPATLVQPVGSPLSLECTVEGTSNPNLYWYRQAAGRGLQLLFYSVGIGQISSEVPQNLSASRPQDRQFILSSKKLLLSDSGFYLCAWSWGPGSADTQYFGPGTRLTVL.

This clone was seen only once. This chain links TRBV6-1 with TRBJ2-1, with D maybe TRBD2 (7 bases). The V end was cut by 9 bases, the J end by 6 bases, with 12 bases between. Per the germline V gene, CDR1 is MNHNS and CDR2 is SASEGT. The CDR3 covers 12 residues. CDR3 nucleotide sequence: TGTGCCAGTTCGGGGGGCATCAATGAGCAGTTCTTC. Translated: CASSGGINEQFF.